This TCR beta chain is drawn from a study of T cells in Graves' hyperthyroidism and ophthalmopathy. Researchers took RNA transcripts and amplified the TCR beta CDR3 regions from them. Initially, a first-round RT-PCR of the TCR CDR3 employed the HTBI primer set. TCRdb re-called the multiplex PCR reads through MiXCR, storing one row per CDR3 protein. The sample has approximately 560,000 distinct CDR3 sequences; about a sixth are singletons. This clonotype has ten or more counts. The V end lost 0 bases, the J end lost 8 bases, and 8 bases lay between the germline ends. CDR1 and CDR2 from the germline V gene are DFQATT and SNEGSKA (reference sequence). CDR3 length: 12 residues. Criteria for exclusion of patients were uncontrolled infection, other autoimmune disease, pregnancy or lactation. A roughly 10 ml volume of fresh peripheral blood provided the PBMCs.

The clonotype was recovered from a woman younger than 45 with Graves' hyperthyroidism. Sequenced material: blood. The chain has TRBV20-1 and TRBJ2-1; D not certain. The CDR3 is CSARDPGDEQFF. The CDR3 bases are TGCAGTGCTAGAGATCCTGGGGATGAGCAGTTCTTC.